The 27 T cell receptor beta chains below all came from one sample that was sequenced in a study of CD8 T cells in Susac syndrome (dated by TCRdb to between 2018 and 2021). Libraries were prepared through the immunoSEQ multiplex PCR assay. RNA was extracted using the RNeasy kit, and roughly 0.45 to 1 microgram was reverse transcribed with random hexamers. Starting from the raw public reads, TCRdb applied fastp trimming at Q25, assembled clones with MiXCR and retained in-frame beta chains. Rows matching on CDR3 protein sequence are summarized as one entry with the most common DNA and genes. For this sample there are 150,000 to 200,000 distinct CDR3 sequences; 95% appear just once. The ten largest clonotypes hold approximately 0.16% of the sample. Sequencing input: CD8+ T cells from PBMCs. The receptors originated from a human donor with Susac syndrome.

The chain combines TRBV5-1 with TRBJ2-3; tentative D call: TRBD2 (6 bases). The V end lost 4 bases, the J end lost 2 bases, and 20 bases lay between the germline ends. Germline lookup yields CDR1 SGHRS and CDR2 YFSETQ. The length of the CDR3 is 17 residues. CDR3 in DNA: TGCGCCAGCAGCGTCCGGGACTCGAAAAGGATCACAGATACGCAGTATTTT. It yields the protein CASSVRDSKRITDTQYF.

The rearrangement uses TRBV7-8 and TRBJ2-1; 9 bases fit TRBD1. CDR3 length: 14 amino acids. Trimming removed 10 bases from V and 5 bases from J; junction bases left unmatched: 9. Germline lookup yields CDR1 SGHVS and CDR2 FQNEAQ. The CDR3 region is CATGGQGRNNEQFF. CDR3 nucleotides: TGTGCCACCGGGGGACAGGGAAGGAACAATGAGCAGTTCTTC.

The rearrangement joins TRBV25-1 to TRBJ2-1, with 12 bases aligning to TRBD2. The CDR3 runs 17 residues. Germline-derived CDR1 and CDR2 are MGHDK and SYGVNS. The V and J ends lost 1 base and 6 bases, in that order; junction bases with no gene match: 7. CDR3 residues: CASSEFSPSGGANEQFF. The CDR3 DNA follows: TGTGCCAGCAGTGAATTTTCGCCTAGCGGGGGGGCCAATGAGCAGTTCTTC.

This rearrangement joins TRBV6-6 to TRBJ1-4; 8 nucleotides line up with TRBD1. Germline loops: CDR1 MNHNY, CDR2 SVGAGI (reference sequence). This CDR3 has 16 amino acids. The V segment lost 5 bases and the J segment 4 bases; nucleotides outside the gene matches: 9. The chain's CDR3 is CASSTNQGALNEKLFF. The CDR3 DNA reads TGTGCCAGCAGTACCAATCAGGGGGCCCTTAATGAAAAACTGTTTTTT.

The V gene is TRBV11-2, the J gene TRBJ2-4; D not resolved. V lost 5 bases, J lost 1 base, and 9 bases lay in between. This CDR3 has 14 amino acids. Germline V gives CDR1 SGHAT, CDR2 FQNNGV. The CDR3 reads CASSQTPAKNIQYF. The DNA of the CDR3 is TGTGCCAGCAGCCAAACACCTGCCAAAAACATTCAGTACTTC. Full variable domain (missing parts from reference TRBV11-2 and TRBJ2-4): EAGVAQSPRYKIIEKRQSVAFWCNPISGHATLYWYQQILGQGPKLLIQFQNNGVVDDSQLPKDRFSAERLKGVDSTLKIQPAKLEDSAVYLCASSQTPAKNIQYFGAGTRLSVL.

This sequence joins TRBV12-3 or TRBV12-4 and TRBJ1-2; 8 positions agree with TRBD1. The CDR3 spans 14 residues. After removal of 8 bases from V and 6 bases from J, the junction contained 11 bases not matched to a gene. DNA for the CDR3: TGTGCCAGCGGTGACCCCTGGACAGGGCATGGCTACACCTTC. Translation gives CASGDPWTGHGYTF.

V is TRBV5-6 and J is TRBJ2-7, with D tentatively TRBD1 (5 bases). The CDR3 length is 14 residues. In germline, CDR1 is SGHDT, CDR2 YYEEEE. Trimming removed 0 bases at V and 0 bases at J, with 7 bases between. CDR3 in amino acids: CASSLATVSYEQYF. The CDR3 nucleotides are TGTGCCAGCAGCTTGGCGACAGTCTCCTACGAGCAGTACTTC.

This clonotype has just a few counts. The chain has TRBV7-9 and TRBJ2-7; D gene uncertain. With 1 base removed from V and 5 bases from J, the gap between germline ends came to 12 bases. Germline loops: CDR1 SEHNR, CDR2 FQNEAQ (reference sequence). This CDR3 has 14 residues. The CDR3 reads CASSLEISADEQYF. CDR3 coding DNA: TGTGCCAGCAGCTTAGAGATTTCGGCTGACGAGCAGTACTTC.

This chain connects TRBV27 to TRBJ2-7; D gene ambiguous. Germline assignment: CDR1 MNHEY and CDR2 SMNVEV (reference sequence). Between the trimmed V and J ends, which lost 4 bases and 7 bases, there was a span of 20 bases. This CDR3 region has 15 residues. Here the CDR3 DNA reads TGTGCCAGCAGTTACGATGGAGTTCCTCCTAGGGAGCAGTACTTC. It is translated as CASSYDGVPPREQYF.

CDR3 sequence: CATSRYGQNTEAFF. DNA of the CDR3: TGTGCCACCAGCAGATACGGACAGAACACTGAAGCTTTCTTT. J is TRBJ1-1 and V is TRBV15; tentatively, D is TRBD1 (5 bases). CDR1 is LNHNV and CDR2 is YYDKDF in the germline V gene (reference sequence). V lost 2 bases and J lost 1, with 8 bases in between. The CDR3 length is 14 residues.

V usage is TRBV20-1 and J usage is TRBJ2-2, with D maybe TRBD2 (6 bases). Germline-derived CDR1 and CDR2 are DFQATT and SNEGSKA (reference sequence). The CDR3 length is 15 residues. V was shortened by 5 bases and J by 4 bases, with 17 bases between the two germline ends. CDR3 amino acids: CSAQNGGSVTGELFF. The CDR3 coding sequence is TGCAGTGCTCAAAACGGGGGATCGGTCACCGGGGAGCTGTTTTTT.

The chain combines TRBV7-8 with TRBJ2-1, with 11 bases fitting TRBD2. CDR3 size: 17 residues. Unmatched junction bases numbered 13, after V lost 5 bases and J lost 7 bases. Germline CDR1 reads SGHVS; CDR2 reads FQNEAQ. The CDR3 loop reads CASSRLLAGGPGNEQFF. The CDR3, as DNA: TGTGCCAGCAGCCGCCTCTTAGCGGGAGGGCCGGGGAATGAGCAGTTCTTC.

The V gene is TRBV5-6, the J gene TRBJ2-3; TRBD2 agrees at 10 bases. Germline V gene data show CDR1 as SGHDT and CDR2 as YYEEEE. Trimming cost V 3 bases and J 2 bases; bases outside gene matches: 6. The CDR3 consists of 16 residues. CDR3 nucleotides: TGTGCCAGCAGCTCTGGGACTAGCGCCCTCACAGATACGCAGTATTTT. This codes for CASSSGTSALTDTQYF.

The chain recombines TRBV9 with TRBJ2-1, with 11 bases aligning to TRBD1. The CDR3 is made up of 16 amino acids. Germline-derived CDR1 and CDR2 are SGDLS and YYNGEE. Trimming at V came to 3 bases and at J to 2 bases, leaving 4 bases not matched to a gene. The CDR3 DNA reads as TGTGCCAGCAGCGCACCGGGACAGGGGGCCTACAATGAGCAGTTCTTC. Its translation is CASSAPGQGAYNEQFF.

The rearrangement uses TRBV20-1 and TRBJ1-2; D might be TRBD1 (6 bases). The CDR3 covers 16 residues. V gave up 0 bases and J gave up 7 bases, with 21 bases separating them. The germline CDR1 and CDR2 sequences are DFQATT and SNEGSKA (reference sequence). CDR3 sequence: CSARDRGYAGDSGYTF. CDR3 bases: TGCAGTGCTAGAGATCGGGGATACGCAGGGGATAGTGGCTACACCTTC.

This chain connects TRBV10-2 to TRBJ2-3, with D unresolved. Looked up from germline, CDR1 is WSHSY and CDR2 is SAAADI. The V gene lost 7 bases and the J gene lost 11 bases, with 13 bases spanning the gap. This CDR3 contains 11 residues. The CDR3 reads CASMLGREQYF. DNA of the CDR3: TGCGCCAGCATGCTCGGGCGCGAGCAGTATTTT.

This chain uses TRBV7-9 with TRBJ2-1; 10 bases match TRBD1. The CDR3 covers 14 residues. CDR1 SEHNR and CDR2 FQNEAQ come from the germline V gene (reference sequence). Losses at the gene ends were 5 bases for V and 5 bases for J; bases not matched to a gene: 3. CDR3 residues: CASSPGTGDNEQFF. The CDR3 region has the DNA TGTGCCAGCAGCCCCGGGACAGGGGACAATGAGCAGTTCTTC. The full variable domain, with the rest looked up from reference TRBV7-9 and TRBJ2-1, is DTGVSQNPRHKITKRGQNVTFRCDPISEHNRLYWYRQTLGQGPEFLTYFQNEAQLEKSRLLSDRFSAERPKGSFSTLEIQRTEQGDSAMYLCASSPGTGDNEQFFGPGTRLTVL.

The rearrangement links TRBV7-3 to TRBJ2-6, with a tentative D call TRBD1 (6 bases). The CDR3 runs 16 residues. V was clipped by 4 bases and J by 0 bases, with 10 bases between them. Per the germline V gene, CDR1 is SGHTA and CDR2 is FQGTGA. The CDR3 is CASSSGESSGANVLTF. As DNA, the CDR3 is TGTGCCAGCAGCTCAGGGGAAAGCTCTGGGGCCAACGTCCTGACTTTC.

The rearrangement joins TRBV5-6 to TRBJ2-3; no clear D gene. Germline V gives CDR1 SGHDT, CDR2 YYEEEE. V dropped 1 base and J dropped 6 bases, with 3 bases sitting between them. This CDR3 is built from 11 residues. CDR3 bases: TGTGCCAGCAGCTTGTTTGATACGCAGTATTTT. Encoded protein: CASSLFDTQYF.

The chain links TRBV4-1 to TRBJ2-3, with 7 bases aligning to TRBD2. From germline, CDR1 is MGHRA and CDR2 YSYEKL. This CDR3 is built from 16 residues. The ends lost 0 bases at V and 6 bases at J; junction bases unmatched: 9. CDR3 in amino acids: CASSQDRTRGVDTQYF. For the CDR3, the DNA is TGCGCCAGCAGCCAAGATCGGACTAGAGGAGTGGATACGCAGTATTTT.

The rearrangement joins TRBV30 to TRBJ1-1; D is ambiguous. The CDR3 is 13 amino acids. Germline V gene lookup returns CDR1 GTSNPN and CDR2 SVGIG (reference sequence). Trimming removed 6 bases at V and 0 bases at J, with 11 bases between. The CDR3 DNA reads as TGTGCCTGTCTGATACAGATGAACACTGAAGCTTTCTTT. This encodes CACLIQMNTEAFF.

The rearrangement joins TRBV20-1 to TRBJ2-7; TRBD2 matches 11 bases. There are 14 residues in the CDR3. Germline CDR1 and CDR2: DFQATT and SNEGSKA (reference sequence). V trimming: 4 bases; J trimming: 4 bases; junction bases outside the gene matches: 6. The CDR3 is CSATGTSGKYEQYF. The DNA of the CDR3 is TGCAGTGCTACCGGGACTAGCGGAAAATACGAGCAGTACTTC.

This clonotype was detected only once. The CDR3 spells CASSPYRGSINSPLHF. The CDR3, as DNA: TGTGCCAGCAGTCCCTACAGGGGCTCTATTAATTCACCCCTCCACTTT. This chain connects TRBV6-1 to TRBJ1-6; TRBD1 matches 7 bases. Germline V gene sequence: CDR1 MNHNS, CDR2 SASEGT. V lost 5 bases, J lost 6 bases, and 10 bases stayed unmatched. The CDR3 runs 16 residues.

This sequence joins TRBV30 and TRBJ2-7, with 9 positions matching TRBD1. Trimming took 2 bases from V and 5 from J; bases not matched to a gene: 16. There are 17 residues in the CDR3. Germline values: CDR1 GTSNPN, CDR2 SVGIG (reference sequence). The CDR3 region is CAWSKLKTGQGPHEQYF. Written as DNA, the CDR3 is TGTGCCTGGAGTAAGCTGAAAACGGGACAGGGTCCTCACGAGCAGTACTTC.

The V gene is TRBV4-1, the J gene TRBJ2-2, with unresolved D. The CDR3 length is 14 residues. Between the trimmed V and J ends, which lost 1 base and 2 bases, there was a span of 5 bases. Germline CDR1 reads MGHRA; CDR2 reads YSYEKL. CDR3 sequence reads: CASSQGTNTGELFF. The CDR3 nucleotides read TGCGCCAGCAGCCAAGGTACAAACACCGGGGAGCTGTTTTTT.

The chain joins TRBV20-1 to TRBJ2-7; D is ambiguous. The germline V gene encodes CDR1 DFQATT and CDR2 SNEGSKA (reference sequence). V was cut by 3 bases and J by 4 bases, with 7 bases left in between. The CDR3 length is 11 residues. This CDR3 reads CSARVGYEQYF. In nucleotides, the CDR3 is TGCAGTGCTAGGGTCGGTTACGAGCAGTACTTC.

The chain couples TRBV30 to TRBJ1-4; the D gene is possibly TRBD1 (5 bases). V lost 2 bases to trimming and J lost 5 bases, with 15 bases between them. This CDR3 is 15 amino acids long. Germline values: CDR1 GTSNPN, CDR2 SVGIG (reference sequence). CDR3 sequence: CAWSLRRVHNEKLFF. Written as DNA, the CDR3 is TGTGCCTGGAGTCTCCGCAGGGTTCACAATGAAAAACTGTTTTTT.